The rows below give T cell receptor beta chains drawn from one sample of a study of graft-versus-host responses after intestinal transplantation. These receptors are not linked to any known antigen. The repertoire was sequenced with immunoSEQ multiplex PCR; TCRdb's copy has only in-frame clones and lacks some. The sample consists of about 59,000 clones, about 94% of them appearing once. The sample here was unstimulated CD4+ T cells sorted from spleen or lymph node cells, taken before transplant. The origin of the receptors is a human donor who was the organ donor for an intestinal transplant. Both conserved end residues are trimmed from each CDR3. The D gene is left open where the match is weak. For some rows the clone size is stated as once, few or many, or as a class when expanded; others skip it.

V gene: TRBV6-1
D gene: -
clone size: -
CDR3 protein: ASSEGPNYGYT

V gene: TRBV6-8
D gene: -
clone size: -
CDR3 protein: ASSYPRQDANEKLF

V gene: TRBV11-3
D gene: TRBD1
clone size: -
CDR3 protein: ASSLGTGVQETQY

V gene: TRBV19
D gene: -
clone size: once
CDR3 protein: ASSDVALATNTGELF

V gene: TRBV4-2
D gene: -
clone size: -
CDR3 protein: ASSQGRFSNQPQH

V gene: TRBV18
D gene: -
clone size: -
CDR3 protein: ASSPSRQGDSYEQY

V gene: TRBV11-2
D gene: -
clone size: -
CDR3 protein: ASSLVAGPQETQY

V gene: TRBV6-5
D gene: TRBD1
clone size: -
CDR3 protein: ASTLRQGHEQY

V gene: TRBV4-1
D gene: -
clone size: -
CDR3 protein: ASSQVLPGLQETQY

V gene: TRBV5-1
D gene: -
clone size: -
CDR3 protein: ASSPEVLTALMTQY

V gene: TRBV6-1
D gene: -
clone size: -
CDR3 protein: ASSEYPPGRGGTEAF

V gene: TRBV11-3
D gene: TRBD1
clone size: -
CDR3 protein: ASSLGGTGSHEQY

V gene: TRBV5-8
D gene: -
clone size: -
CDR3 protein: ASSKEGGGNQPQH

V gene: TRBV11-1
D gene: -
clone size: -
CDR3 protein: ASSLVMVYNEQF

V gene: TRBV10-3
D gene: -
clone size: once
CDR3 protein: AISDRGGTDTQY

V gene: TRBV7-2
D gene: -
clone size: -
CDR3 protein: ASSLGGRVAETQY

V gene: TRBV18
D gene: -
clone size: -
CDR3 protein: ASSPSYIAYNEQF

V gene: TRBV4-3
D gene: -
clone size: -
CDR3 protein: ASSQEPQRTNYGYT

V gene: TRBV5-1
D gene: -
clone size: -
CDR3 protein: ASSPGSSSGNTIY

V gene: TRBV2
D gene: TRBD2
clone size: -
CDR3 protein: ASRSALAGVYEQY

V gene: TRBV5-1
D gene: TRBD1
clone size: -
CDR3 protein: ASSFSGGAEYEQY

V gene: TRBV2
D gene: -
clone size: -
CDR3 protein: ASSTSNYGYT

V gene: TRBV7-9
D gene: -
clone size: -
CDR3 protein: ASGPVRDTQY

V gene: TRBV5-1
D gene: TRBD2
clone size: -
CDR3 protein: ASSLASGVTYEQY

V gene: TRBV2
D gene: -
clone size: -
CDR3 protein: ASREGGLSSYNEQF

V gene: TRBV5-1
D gene: TRBD1
clone size: -
CDR3 protein: ASSLIVSGDRDY

V gene: TRBV25-1
D gene: TRBD2
clone size: -
CDR3 protein: ASSEHPRLAGGSTQY

V gene: TRBV6-1
D gene: -
clone size: once
CDR3 protein: ASSESPGRYNSPLH

V gene: TRBV7-2
D gene: -
clone size: -
CDR3 protein: ASSLETDQPQH

V gene: TRBV6-5
D gene: -
clone size: -
CDR3 protein: ASSLAELRGYEQY

V gene: TRBV9
D gene: -
clone size: -
CDR3 protein: ASSVAFGVRSGNTIY

V gene: TRBV15
D gene: TRBD1
clone size: -
CDR3 protein: ATSRDRGLNTEAF

V gene: TRBV4-1
D gene: -
clone size: -
CDR3 protein: ASSQDGRPHTDTQY

V gene: TRBV5-4
D gene: TRBD1
clone size: -
CDR3 protein: ASSSWTGHGYGYT

V gene: TRBV7-2
D gene: -
clone size: -
CDR3 protein: ASSLSGGTDTQY

V gene: TRBV4-2
D gene: TRBD2
clone size: few
CDR3 protein: ASSQVLAGGPSYNEQF